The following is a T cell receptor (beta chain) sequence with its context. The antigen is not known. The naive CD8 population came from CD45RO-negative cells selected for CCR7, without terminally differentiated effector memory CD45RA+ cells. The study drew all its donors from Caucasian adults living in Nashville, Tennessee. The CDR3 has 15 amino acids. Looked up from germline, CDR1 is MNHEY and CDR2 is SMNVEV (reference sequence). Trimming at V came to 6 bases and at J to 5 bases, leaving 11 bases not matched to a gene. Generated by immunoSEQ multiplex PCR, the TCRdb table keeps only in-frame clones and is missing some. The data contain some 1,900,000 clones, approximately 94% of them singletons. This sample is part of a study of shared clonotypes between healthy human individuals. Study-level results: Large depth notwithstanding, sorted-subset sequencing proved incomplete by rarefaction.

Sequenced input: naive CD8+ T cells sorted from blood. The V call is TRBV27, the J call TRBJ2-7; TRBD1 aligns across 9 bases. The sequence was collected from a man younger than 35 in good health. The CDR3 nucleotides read TGTGCCAGCAGCCCCGCGGGGACAGGGAGCAACGAGCAGTACTTC. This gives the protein CASSPAGTGSNEQYF.